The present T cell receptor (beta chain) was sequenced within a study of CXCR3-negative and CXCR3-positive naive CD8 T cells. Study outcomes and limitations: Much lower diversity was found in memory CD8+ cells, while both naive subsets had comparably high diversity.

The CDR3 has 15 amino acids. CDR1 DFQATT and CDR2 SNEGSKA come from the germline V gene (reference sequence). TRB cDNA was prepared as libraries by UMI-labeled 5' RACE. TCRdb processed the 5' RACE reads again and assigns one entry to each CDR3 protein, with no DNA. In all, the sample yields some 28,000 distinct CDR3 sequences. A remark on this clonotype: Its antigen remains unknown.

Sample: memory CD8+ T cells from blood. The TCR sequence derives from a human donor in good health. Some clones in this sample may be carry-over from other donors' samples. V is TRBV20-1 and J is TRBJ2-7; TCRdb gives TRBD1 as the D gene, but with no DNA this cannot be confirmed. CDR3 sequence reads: CSARVKQWAPKEQYF.